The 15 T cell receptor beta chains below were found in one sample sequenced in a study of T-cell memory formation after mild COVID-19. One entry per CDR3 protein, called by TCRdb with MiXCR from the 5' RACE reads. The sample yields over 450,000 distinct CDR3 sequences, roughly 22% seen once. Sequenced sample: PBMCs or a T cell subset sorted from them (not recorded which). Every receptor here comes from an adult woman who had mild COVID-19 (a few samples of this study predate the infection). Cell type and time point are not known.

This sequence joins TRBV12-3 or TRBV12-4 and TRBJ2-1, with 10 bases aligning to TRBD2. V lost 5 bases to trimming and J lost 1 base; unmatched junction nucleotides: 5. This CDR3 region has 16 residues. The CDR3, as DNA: TGTGCCAGCAGTCCTGGGACTAGCGCATCCTACAATGAGCAGTTCTTC. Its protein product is CASSPGTSASYNEQFF.

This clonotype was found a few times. The CDR3: CASSQRLAGKNEQFF. The CDR3 bases are TGTGCCAGCAGCCAGAGACTAGCGGGGAAGAATGAGCAGTTCTTC. The rearrangement joins TRBV28 to TRBJ2-1; 11 bases are shared with TRBD2. Looked up from germline, CDR1 is MDHEN and CDR2 is SYDVKM. This CDR3 has 15 amino acids. The V segment lost 6 bases and the J segment 7 bases; nucleotides outside the gene matches: 8.

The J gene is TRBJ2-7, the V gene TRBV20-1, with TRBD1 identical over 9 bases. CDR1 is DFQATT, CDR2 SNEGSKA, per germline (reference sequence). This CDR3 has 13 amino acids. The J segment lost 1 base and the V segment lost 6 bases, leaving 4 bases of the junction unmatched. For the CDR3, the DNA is TGCAGTGCGGACAGGGGATATTCCTACGAGCAGTACTTC. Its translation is CSADRGYSYEQYF.

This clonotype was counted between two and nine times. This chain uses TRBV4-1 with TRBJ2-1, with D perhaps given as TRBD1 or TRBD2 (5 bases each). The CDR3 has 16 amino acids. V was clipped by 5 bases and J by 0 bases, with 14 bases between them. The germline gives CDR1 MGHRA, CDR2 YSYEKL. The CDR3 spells CASSKGRQSSYNEQFF. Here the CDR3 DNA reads TGCGCCAGCAGCAAGGGACGACAGAGCTCCTACAATGAGCAGTTCTTC.

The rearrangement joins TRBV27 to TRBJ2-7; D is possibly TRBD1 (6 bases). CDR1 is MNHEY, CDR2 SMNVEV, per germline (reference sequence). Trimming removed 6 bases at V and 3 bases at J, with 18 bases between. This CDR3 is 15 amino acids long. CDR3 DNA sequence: TGTGCCAGCAGCCGCGATTGGCAGGGGAGCTACGAGCAGTACTTC. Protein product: CASSRDWQGSYEQYF.

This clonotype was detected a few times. The CDR3 is CSALAGGPALGEQYF. For the CDR3, the DNA is TGCAGTGCTTTAGCGGGGGGCCCTGCTTTGGGCGAGCAGTACTTC. The chain links TRBV20-1 to TRBJ2-7; 10 bases agree with TRBD2. Germline V gives CDR1 DFQATT, CDR2 SNEGSKA (reference sequence). This CDR3 region has 15 residues. V dropped 5 bases and J dropped 6; count of bases not matched to a gene: 13.

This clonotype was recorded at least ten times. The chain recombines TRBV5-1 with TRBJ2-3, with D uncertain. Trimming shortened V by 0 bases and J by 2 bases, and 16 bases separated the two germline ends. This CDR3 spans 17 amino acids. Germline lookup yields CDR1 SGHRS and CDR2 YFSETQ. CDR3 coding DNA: TGCGCCAGCAGCTTGGCATTCTCTGGTGGATCCACAGATACGCAGTATTTT. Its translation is CASSLAFSGGSTDTQYF. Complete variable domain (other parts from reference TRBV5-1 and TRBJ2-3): KAGVTQTPRYLIKTRGQQVTLSCSPISGHRSVSWYQQTPGQGLQFLFEYFSETQRNKGNFPGRFSGRQFSNSRSEMNVSTLELGDSALYLCASSLAFSGGSTDTQYFGPGTRLTVL.

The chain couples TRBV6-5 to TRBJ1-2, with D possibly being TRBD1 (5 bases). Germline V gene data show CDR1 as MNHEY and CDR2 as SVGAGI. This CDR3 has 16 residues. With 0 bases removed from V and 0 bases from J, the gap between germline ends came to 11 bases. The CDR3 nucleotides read TGTGCCAGCAGTTACTCGCCGGGGGGAGCTAACTATGGCTACACCTTC. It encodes CASSYSPGGANYGYTF.

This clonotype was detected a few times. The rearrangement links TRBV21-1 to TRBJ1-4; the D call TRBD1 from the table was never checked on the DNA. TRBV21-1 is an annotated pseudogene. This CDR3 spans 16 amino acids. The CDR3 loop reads CASSKMGDRVNEKLFF. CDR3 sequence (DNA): TGTGCCAGCAGCAAAATGGGGGACAGGGTGAATGAAAAACTGTTTTTT.

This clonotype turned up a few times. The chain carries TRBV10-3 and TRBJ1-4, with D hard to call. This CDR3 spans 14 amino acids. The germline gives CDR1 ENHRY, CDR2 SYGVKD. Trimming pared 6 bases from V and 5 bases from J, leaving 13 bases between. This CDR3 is CAISPRAENEKLFF. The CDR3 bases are TGTGCCATCAGCCCCCGGGCCGAAAATGAAAAACTGTTTTTT.

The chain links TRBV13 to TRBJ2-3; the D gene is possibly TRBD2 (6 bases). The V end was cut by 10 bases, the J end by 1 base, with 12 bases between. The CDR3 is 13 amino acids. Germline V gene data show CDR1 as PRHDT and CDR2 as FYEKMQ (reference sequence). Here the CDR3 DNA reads TGTGCCACCGAGGAGCGGGGCACAGATACGCAGTATTTT. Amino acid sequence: CATEERGTDTQYF. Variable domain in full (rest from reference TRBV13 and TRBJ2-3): AAGVIQSPRHLIKEKRETATLKCYPIPRHDTVYWYQQGPGQDPQFLISFYEKMQSDKGSIPDRFSAQQFSDYHSELNMSSLELGDSALYFCATEERGTDTQYFGPGTRLTVL.

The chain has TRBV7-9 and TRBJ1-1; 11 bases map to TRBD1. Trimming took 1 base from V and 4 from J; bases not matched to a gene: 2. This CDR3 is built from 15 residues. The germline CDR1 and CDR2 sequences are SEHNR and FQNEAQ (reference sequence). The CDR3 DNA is TGTGCCAGCAGCTTAGGGACAGGGGGCGGCACTGAAGCTTTCTTT. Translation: CASSLGTGGGTEAFF.

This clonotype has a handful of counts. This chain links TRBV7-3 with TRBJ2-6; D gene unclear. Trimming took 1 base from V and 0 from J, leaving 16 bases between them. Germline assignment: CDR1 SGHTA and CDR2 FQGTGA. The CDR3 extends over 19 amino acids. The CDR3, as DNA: TGTGCCAGCAGCTTAATAGGTCCCCCAGGCAACTCTGGGGCCAACGTCCTGACTTTC. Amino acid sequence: CASSLIGPPGNSGANVLTF.

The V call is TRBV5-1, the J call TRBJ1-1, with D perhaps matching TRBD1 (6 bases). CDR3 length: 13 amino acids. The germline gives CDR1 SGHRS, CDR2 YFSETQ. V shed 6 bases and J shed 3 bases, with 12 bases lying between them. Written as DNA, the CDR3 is TGCGCCAGCACGACGGGGGCTTACACTGAAGCTTTCTTT. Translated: CASTTGAYTEAFF.

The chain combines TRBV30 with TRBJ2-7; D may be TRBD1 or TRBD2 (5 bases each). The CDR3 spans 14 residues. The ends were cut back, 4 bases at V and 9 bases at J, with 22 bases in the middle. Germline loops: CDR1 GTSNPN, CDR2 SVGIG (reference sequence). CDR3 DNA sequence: TGTGCCTGGACCTCGCGTTGGACCGGGACGGGGCAGTACTTC. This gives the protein CAWTSRWTGTGQYF.